These 17 T cell receptor beta chains share one sample of origin, sequenced in a study of human thymus T cells. Obtained as resections during corrective heart surgery, the thymus tissue was then studied. Profiling relied on immunoSEQ multiplex PCR, and the TCRdb table lists in-frame clones only, not all of them. Here the sample spans roughly 130,000 clones, about 95% being singletons. Sequencing used thymus tissue. The receptors were sampled from a boy under two years old with a congenital heart defect but otherwise immunologically healthy.

J is TRBJ1-6 and V is TRBV5-1; unclear D gene. The CDR3 loop spans 16 amino acids. V was shortened by 1 base and J by 8 bases, with 16 bases between the two germline ends. Germline-derived CDR1 and CDR2 are SGHRS and YFSETQ. In DNA, the CDR3 is TGCGCCAGCAGCTTGAAAGGGTCCAGGACTTATTCACCCCTCCACTTT. Protein sequence: CASSLKGSRTYSPLHF.

J is TRBJ2-7 and V is TRBV5-1; TRBD1 agrees at 12 bases. CDR1 and CDR2 from the germline V gene are SGHRS and YFSETQ. CDR3 size: 18 residues. J was trimmed by 5 bases and V by 4 bases; bases with no gene match: 16. CDR3 amino acids: CASSPAAGTGGARDEQYF. The CDR3 DNA follows: TGCGCCAGCAGCCCAGCCGCCGGGACAGGGGGCGCCCGGGACGAGCAGTACTTC.

The V call is TRBV7-2, the J call TRBJ2-7, with 9 bases fitting TRBD1. This CDR3 comprises 15 residues. The V segment lost 2 bases and the J segment 3 bases; nucleotides outside the gene matches: 5. Germline lookup yields CDR1 SGHTA and CDR2 FQGNSA. The DNA of the CDR3 is TGTGCCAGCAGCTTATCCGGGACAGGGTTCTACGAGCAGTACTTC. This sequence encodes CASSLSGTGFYEQYF.

The J gene is TRBJ1-3, the V gene TRBV4-3; 8 positions agree with TRBD1. The CDR3 has 18 amino acids. The germline gives CDR1 LGHNA, CDR2 YSLEER. The junction had 7 bases not matched to a gene; V was cut back by 0 bases and J by 0 bases. CDR3 residues: CASSQDAGQVSSGNTIYF. In DNA, the CDR3 is TGCGCCAGCAGCCAAGACGCGGGACAGGTGTCCTCTGGAAACACCATATATTTT.

This chain connects TRBV6-1 to TRBJ1-5; D may be TRBD1 (6 bases). V was pared by 6 bases and J by 2 bases, with 14 bases between. The CDR3 runs 15 residues. The germline V gene has CDR1 MNHNS and CDR2 SASEGT. The chain's CDR3 is CASRDSLFGNQPQHF. The DNA of the CDR3 is TGTGCCAGCAGGGACAGTTTATTCGGCAATCAGCCCCAGCATTTT.

This chain's CDR3 is CASRPTSWNRDGYTF. The CDR3 bases are TGTGCCAGCAGACCAACCTCGTGGAACAGAGATGGCTACACCTTC. This chain joins TRBV2 and TRBJ1-2; D is uncertain. The V and J ends lost 6 bases and 6 bases respectively, with 20 bases between them. The CDR3 extends over 15 amino acids. From germline, CDR1 is SNHLY and CDR2 FYNNEI.

The chain carries TRBV10-3 and TRBJ2-3; either TRBD1 or TRBD2 may supply D (6 bases each). V lost 8 bases, J lost 5 bases, and 20 bases lay in between. This CDR3 contains 15 residues. CDR1 is ENHRY and CDR2 is SYGVKD in the germline V gene. This chain's CDR3 is CAIGGRVQGLDTQYF. The CDR3 DNA follows: TGTGCCATCGGGGGGAGAGTTCAGGGGTTAGATACGCAGTATTTT.

Only a few counts were recorded for this clone. The chain has TRBV1 and TRBJ2-3; the DNA was not compared with TRBD2, the D call given in the table. TRBV1 counts as a pseudogene. CDR3 length equals 15 residues. This CDR3 is CTSSQTSGGADTQYF. In DNA, the CDR3 is TGCACCAGCAGCCAGACTAGCGGGGGGGCGGATACGCAGTATTTT.

The chain couples TRBV30 to TRBJ2-2, with no clear D. CDR3 size: 12 residues. Between the trimmed V and J ends, which lost 3 bases and 6 bases, there was a span of 8 bases. The germline V gene encodes CDR1 GTSNPN and CDR2 SVGIG (reference sequence). The CDR3 nucleotides read TGTGCCTGGAGACCGAGTTCCGGGGAGCTGTTTTTT. This sequence encodes CAWRPSSGELFF. The full variable domain, with the rest looked up from reference TRBV30 and TRBJ2-2, is SQTIHQWPATLVQPVGSPLSLECTVEGTSNPNLYWYRQAAGRGLQLLFYSVGIGQISSEVPQNLSASRPQDRQFILSSKKLLLSDSGFYLCAWRPSSGELFFGEGSRLTVL.

The rearrangement uses TRBV5-1 and TRBJ2-7; 9 positions match TRBD2. The CDR3 has 15 residues. Germline V lookup: CDR1 SGHRS, CDR2 YFSETQ. V lost 2 bases to trimming and J lost 6 bases; unmatched junction nucleotides: 9. The DNA for the CDR3 is TGCGCCAGCAGCTTAGGGCTAGCGGGGATTTGCGAGCAGTACTTC. Protein sequence: CASSLGLAGICEQYF.

The rearrangement links TRBV5-6 to TRBJ2-7; tentative D call: TRBD2 (5 bases). The CDR3 contains 17 residues. CDR1 is SGHDT and CDR2 is YYEEEE in the germline V gene. Trimming pared 0 bases from V and 0 bases from J, leaving 16 bases between. The CDR3 DNA follows: TGTGCCAGCAGCTTGGTCGCTGGGTTAGCGAGCTCCTACGAGCAGTACTTC. As protein: CASSLVAGLASSYEQYF.

V usage is TRBV11-2 and J usage is TRBJ2-7; a weak D match, TRBD2 (6 bases). Germline assignment: CDR1 SGHAT and CDR2 FQNNGV. This CDR3 is 16 amino acids long. Trimming removed 1 base from V and 0 bases from J, with 13 bases in between. The CDR3 reads CASSLGRGPSSYEQYF. The CDR3 DNA reads as TGTGCCAGCAGCTTAGGGCGGGGACCGAGCTCCTACGAGCAGTACTTC. Full variable domain (outside the CDR3, taken from reference TRBV11-2 and TRBJ2-7): EAGVAQSPRYKIIEKRQSVAFWCNPISGHATLYWYQQILGQGPKLLIQFQNNGVVDDSQLPKDRFSAERLKGVDSTLKIQPAKLEDSAVYLCASSLGRGPSSYEQYFGPGTRLTVT.

V gene TRBV4-3 combines with J gene TRBJ1-5, with D possibly TRBD1 on 5 matching bases. The CDR3 sequence is 15 residues long. V lost 0 bases to trimming and J lost 9 bases, with 15 bases between them. CDR1 and CDR2 from the germline V gene are LGHNA and YSLEER. CDR3 coding DNA: TGCGCCAGCAGCCAAGATCTTGGGGGAGAGGGGCCCCAGCATTTT. This gives the protein CASSQDLGGEGPQHF.

The CDR3 DNA is TGTGCCAGCCCGGTCAGGAAGCAGTACTTC. It encodes CASPVRKQYF. This rearrangement joins TRBV6-1 to TRBJ2-7, with D hard to call. The germline gives CDR1 MNHNS, CDR2 SASEGT. This CDR3 has 10 residues. Deletions cut 8 bases from V and 8 bases from J, with 10 bases between.

This sequence joins TRBV28 and TRBJ1-1, with no clear D. V lost 5 bases, J lost 0 bases, and 4 bases lay in between. This CDR3 comprises 12 residues. The germline V gene encodes CDR1 MDHEN and CDR2 SYDVKM. This CDR3 reads CASSQLNTEAFF. In DNA form, the CDR3 reads TGTGCCAGCAGTCAACTGAACACTGAAGCTTTCTTT.

The CDR3 sequence: CASSQITGRRRGYYEQYF. The CDR3 DNA sequence: TGCGCCAGCAGCCAAATTACAGGGAGGCGGCGGGGATACTACGAGCAGTACTTC. The chain links TRBV4-1 to TRBJ2-7; D tentatively reads TRBD1 or TRBD2 (6 bases each). CDR1 is MGHRA and CDR2 is YSYEKL in the germline V gene. This CDR3 region has 18 residues. Between the trimmed V and J ends, which lost 2 bases and 3 bases, there was a span of 23 bases.

This chain connects TRBV5-1 to TRBJ2-3, with TRBD2 as a possible D gene (6 bases). The CDR3 is 14 amino acids. The germline gives CDR1 SGHRS, CDR2 YFSETQ. Between the trimmed V and J ends, which lost 2 bases and 7 bases, there was a span of 14 bases. The CDR3 here is CASSFSAGPNTQYF. In nucleotides, the CDR3 is TGCGCCAGCAGCTTTAGCGCGGGGCCCAATACGCAGTATTTT. The variable domain in full, with the rest retrieved from reference TRBV5-1 and TRBJ2-3, is KAGVTQTPRYLIKTRGQQVTLSCSPISGHRSVSWYQQTPGQGLQFLFEYFSETQRNKGNFPGRFSGRQFSNSRSEMNVSTLELGDSALYLCASSFSAGPNTQYFGPGTRLTVL.